Described below is a single TCR beta chain sequence and its context. Its target is unknown. Treg sorting used a CD4+CD25+CD127-/low gate. General study points: Larger-cohort validation covered only one TCR beta V-J rearrangement. Tumor Treg TCRs overlapped most with tumor naive CD4+ cells.

Constant-region reverse primers amplified full-length variable regions, followed by semi-nested Nested Universal Primer A PCR. In TCRdb, the 5' RACE reads were re-called with MiXCR into one record per CDR3 protein. In the table there are about 8,900 distinct CDR3 sequences, roughly 50% of which are singletons. The length of the CDR3 is 16 residues. Germline V gene lookup returns CDR1 SGHTA and CDR2 FQGNSA. V was trimmed by 2 bases and J by 4 bases, leaving 17 bases between them. The rearrangement links TRBV7-2 to TRBJ2-5, with D perhaps assigned TRBD1 or TRBD2 (5 bases each). Sequencing was done on a sample of Tregs sorted from a lymph node. The source of this sequence is a female donor with breast cancer. The DNA for the CDR3 is TGTGCCAGCAGCTTACGTTTCGGGGCAGGAGTAGAGACCCAGTACTTC. Protein sequence: CASSLRFGAGVETQYF.